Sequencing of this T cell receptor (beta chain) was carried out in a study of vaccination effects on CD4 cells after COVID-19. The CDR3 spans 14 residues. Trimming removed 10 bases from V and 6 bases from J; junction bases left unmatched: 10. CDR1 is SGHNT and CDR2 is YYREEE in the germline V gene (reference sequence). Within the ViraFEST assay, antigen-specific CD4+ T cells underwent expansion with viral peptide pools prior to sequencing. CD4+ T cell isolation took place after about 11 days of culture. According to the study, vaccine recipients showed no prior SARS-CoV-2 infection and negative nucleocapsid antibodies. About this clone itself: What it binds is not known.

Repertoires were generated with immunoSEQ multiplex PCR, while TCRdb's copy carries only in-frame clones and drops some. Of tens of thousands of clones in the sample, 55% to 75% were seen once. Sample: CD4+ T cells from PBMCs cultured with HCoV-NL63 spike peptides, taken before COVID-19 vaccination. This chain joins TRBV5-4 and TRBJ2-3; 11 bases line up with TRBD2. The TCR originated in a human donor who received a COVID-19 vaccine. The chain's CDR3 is CAGSLAGGGDTQYF. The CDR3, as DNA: TGTGCCGGATCCCTAGCGGGGGGTGGGGATACGCAGTATTTT.